The 8 T cell receptor beta chains reported below all come from one sample, sequenced in a study of shared clonotypes between healthy human individuals (dated by TCRdb to 2018 to 2020). The method behind the library was the immunoSEQ multiplex PCR assay. TCRdb provides this immuneACCESS table in a form limited to in-frame rearrangements. Some clones are lacking; in checked studies, under half of them reflect an unresolved V gene, and why the rest are absent is not known. This sample comprises 1 million to 1.3 million clones, 75% to 85% of them detected only once. Of the sample, around 0.6% falls within the top ten clones. Sequenced sample: memory CD4+ T cells from PBMCs. In the paper's terms, the cell subset or site label means: CD45RA-negative fraction. The receptor set was obtained from a man aged 18 to 29 in good health. Some clones in this sample may be carry-over from other donors' samples.

The rearrangement links TRBV6-1 to TRBJ1-3; D perhaps matches TRBD1 (5 bases). Per the germline V gene, CDR1 is MNHNS and CDR2 is SASEGT. The V gene lost 6 bases and the J gene lost 1 base, with 13 bases spanning the gap. The CDR3 totals 15 residues. The CDR3 nucleotides are TGTGCCAGCAGCCTAGGCAGGGTTTCTGGAAACACCATATATTTT. This gives the protein CASSLGRVSGNTIYF.

The V and J genes are TRBV6-5 and TRBJ1-2; 9 positions agree with TRBD1. The CDR3 loop spans 14 amino acids. The germline V gene has CDR1 MNHEY and CDR2 SVGAGI. V shed 4 bases and J 7 bases; nucleotides not matched to a gene: 7. Here the CDR3 reads CASSWDREVVGYTF. Here the CDR3 DNA reads TGTGCCAGCAGTTGGGACAGGGAGGTTGTTGGCTACACCTTC.

The chain couples TRBV4-2 to TRBJ1-4; 11 bases fit TRBD1. Looked up from germline, CDR1 is LGHNA and CDR2 is YNFKEQ. Trimming took 1 base from V and 9 from J; bases not matched to a gene: 10. The CDR3 is 17 residues long. The CDR3 protein is CASSQAMTGDRGKKLFF. The CDR3 nucleotides are TGTGCCAGCAGCCAAGCCATGACTGGGGACAGGGGGAAAAAACTGTTTTTT.

The V call is TRBV28, the J call TRBJ1-1; D remains ambiguous. Trimming cost V 5 bases and J 4 bases, with 11 bases left between them. Germline CDR1 MDHEN, CDR2 SYDVKM. There are 13 residues in the CDR3. The CDR3 coding sequence is TGTGCCAGCAGTGCCTGGATGGCCACTGAAGCTTTCTTT. This translates into CASSAWMATEAFF.

The chain employs TRBV20-1 and TRBJ2-5; unclear D gene. The J call is uncertain, as TRBJ2-7 better fits the DNA end. This CDR3 spans 11 amino acids. Germline V gives CDR1 DFQATT, CDR2 SNEGSKA (reference sequence). The CDR3 DNA reads TGCAGTGCTAGTCTAGGTTACGAGCAGTACTTC. This gives the protein CSASLGYEQYF.

The rearrangement uses TRBV5-1 and TRBJ2-6, with a weak D call TRBD1 (5 bases). V dropped 3 bases and J dropped 2 bases, with 9 bases sitting between them. Germline CDR1 reads SGHRS; CDR2 reads YFSETQ. The CDR3 contains 15 residues. In DNA form, the CDR3 reads TGCGCCAGCAGCTCGTCAGGGCCTGGGGCCAACGTCCTGACTTTC. It encodes CASSSSGPGANVLTF.

This chain connects TRBV6-5 to TRBJ2-5; D possibly corresponds to TRBD1 (5 bases). V was pared by 2 bases and J by 5 bases, with 9 bases between. This CDR3 comprises 13 residues. CDR1 is MNHEY and CDR2 is SVGAGI in the germline V gene. The CDR3 region has the DNA TGTGCCAGCAGTTACGCAGGGCTGGAGACCCAGTACTTC. It translates to CASSYAGLETQYF.

The chain couples TRBV5-1 to TRBJ2-7; 8 bases map to TRBD2. The germline V gene encodes CDR1 SGHRS and CDR2 YFSETQ. The V and J ends lost 3 bases and 7 bases, in that order; junction bases with no gene match: 12. The CDR3 has 15 residues. DNA of the CDR3: TGCGCCAGCAGCTCGACTAGCGACTCAACTGGGGAGCAGTACTTC. This codes for CASSSTSDSTGEQYF.